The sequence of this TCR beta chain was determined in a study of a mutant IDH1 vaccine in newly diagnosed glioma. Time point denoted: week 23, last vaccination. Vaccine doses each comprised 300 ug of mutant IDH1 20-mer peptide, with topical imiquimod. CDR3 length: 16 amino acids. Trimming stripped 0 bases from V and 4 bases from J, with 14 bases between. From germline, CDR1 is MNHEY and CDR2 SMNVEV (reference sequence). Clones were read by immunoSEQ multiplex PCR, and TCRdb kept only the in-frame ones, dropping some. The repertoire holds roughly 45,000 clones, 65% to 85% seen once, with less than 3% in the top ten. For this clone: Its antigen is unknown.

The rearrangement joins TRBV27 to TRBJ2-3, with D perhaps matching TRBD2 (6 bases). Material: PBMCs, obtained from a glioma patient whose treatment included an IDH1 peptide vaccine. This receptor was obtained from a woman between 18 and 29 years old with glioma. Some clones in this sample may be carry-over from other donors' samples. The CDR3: CASSLSGLWVADTQYF. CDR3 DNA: TGTGCCAGCAGTTTATCGGGACTCTGGGTAGCAGATACGCAGTATTTT.